What follows are 19 T cell receptor beta chains derived from one specimen sequenced in a study of blood T cell repertoires in COVID-19. Profiled with immunoSEQ multiplex PCR; TCRdb holds only in-frame clones, not every one. The sample lists 25,000 to 40,000 clones; about 89% were seen once. The specimen was peripheral blood. These receptors were obtained from a man between 65 and 85 years old with active COVID-19.

The rearrangement links TRBV6-2 or TRBV6-3 to TRBJ2-1, with D possibly TRBD1 on 6 matching bases. Germline V lookup: CDR1 MNHEY, CDR2 SVGEGT. CDR3 length equals 15 residues. V dropped 2 bases and J dropped 5 bases, with 13 bases sitting between them. The CDR3 DNA follows: TGTGCCAGCAGTTACGTTGGACAGAGAGACAATGAGCAGTTCTTC. Its translation: CASSYVGQRDNEQFF.

This chain joins TRBV6-2 or TRBV6-3 and TRBJ1-2; tentatively, D is TRBD1 (6 bases). With 5 bases removed from V and 4 bases from J, the gap between germline ends came to 17 bases. The CDR3 sequence is 15 residues long. Germline CDR1 MNHEY, CDR2 SVGEGT. The CDR3 region is CASSQPSGTSYGYTF. The CDR3, as DNA: TGTGCCAGCAGTCAACCCTCCGGGACAAGCTATGGCTACACCTTC.

The chain links TRBV18 to TRBJ1-2, with D possibly TRBD1 on 6 matching bases. Germline loops: CDR1 KGHSH, CDR2 LQKENI. Trimming took 1 base from V and 6 from J, leaving 18 bases between them. The CDR3 runs to 16 residues. The chain's CDR3 is CASSPRNNRADDGYTF. DNA for the CDR3: TGTGCCAGCTCACCACGAAATAACAGGGCTGATGATGGCTACACCTTC.

V is TRBV27 and J is TRBJ2-7; 7 bases are shared with TRBD1. This CDR3 spans 15 amino acids. With 6 bases clipped from V and 1 base from J, the junction kept 9 bases outside the gene matches. The V gene's germline CDR1 is MNHEY and CDR2 SMNVEV (reference sequence). The CDR3 reads CASSLIWTGSYEQYF. In DNA, the CDR3 is TGTGCCAGCAGCCTCATCTGGACAGGATCCTACGAGCAGTACTTC.

The V gene is TRBV15, the J gene TRBJ2-7; 9 bases fit TRBD1. CDR3 length: 14 amino acids. Trimming at V came to 6 bases and at J to 3 bases, leaving 6 bases not matched to a gene. CDR1 is LNHNV, CDR2 YYDKDF, per germline (reference sequence). The CDR3 loop reads CATSPGQGRYEQYF. As DNA, the CDR3 is TGTGCCACCAGTCCGGGACAGGGACGCTACGAGCAGTACTTC.

V usage is TRBV3-1 (or the pseudogene TRBV3-2) and J usage is TRBJ1-6, with 10 bases lining up with TRBD1. The CDR3 has 15 residues. CDR1 is LGHDT and CDR2 is YNNKEL in the germline V gene (reference sequence). V lost 4 bases to trimming and J lost 7 bases; unmatched junction nucleotides: 4. The DNA for the CDR3 is TGTGCCAGCAGCCCCTTGGGACAGGGGAATTCACCCCTCCACTTT. This translates into CASSPLGQGNSPLHF.

This clone was recorded only once. CDR3 bases: TGTGCCAGCAGCCCGGGACAGGGCGCTGAAGCTTTCTTT. This sequence encodes CASSPGQGAEAFF. The J gene is TRBJ1-1, the V gene TRBV2, with 9 bases that match TRBD1. The CDR3 consists of 13 residues. V was pared by 6 bases and J by 6 bases, with 5 bases of the junction left unmatched. Germline V gene sequence: CDR1 SNHLY, CDR2 FYNNEI.

The chain is built from TRBV24-1 and TRBJ1-2; D ambiguous. The CDR3 totals 10 residues. Trimming cost V 8 bases and J 3 bases, with 3 bases left between them. Germline V gene data show CDR1 as KGHDR and CDR2 as SFDVKD. The CDR3: CATIDYGYTF. The CDR3 nucleotides are TGTGCCACCATAGACTATGGCTACACCTTC.

The CDR3: CASSEDRGYGYTF. The CDR3 coding sequence is TGTGCCAGCAGTGAGGACAGGGGCTATGGCTACACCTTC. This sequence joins TRBV2 and TRBJ1-2, with 9 bases aligning to TRBD1. The ends lost 3 bases at V and 4 bases at J; junction bases unmatched: 0. CDR3 length: 13 residues. CDR1 and CDR2 from the germline V gene are SNHLY and FYNNEI.

The rearrangement joins TRBV5-8 to TRBJ2-1; TRBD1 is a possible D gene (5 bases). CDR1 and CDR2 (germline): SGHTS, YDEGEE. CDR3 length: 14 amino acids. V dropped 2 bases and J dropped 6 bases, with 12 bases sitting between them. The CDR3: CASSFAGSINEQFF. The DNA of the CDR3 is TGTGCCAGCAGCTTCGCAGGGTCGATCAATGAGCAGTTCTTC.

The chain combines TRBV7-2 with TRBJ1-5, with D possibly matching TRBD1 (5 bases). This CDR3 comprises 14 residues. Germline CDR1 is SGHTA and CDR2 is FQGNSA. Trimming removed 2 bases from V and 8 bases from J, with 13 bases in between. The CDR3 spells CASSLMGRAEPQHF. The CDR3 DNA reads as TGTGCCAGCAGCTTAATGGGCAGGGCTGAGCCCCAGCATTTT.

The rearrangement uses TRBV7-6 and TRBJ2-2, with a weak D call TRBD1 (5 bases). CDR3 length: 15 amino acids. Germline CDR1 is SGHVS and CDR2 is FNYEAQ. Trimming stripped 1 base from V and 0 bases from J, with 6 bases between. CDR3 DNA: TGTGCCAGCAGCTTAGAAGGGGCGAACACCGGGGAGCTGTTTTTT. Translated: CASSLEGANTGELFF.

The J gene is TRBJ2-3, the V gene TRBV4-2, with D uncertain. The CDR3 consists of 14 residues. V lost 0 bases and J lost 3, with 7 bases in between. Germline V CDR1 and CDR2: LGHNA, YNFKEQ. DNA of the CDR3: TGTGCCAGCAGCCAAGAAGCCACGACAGATACGCAGTATTTT. Translating it yields CASSQEATTDTQYF.

J is TRBJ2-3 and V is TRBV2, with D possibly matching TRBD1 (5 bases). Per germline, CDR1 SNHLY and CDR2 FYNNEI. V was pared by 3 bases and J by 1 base, with 11 bases between. The CDR3 spans 15 residues. CDR3 sequence (DNA): TGTGCCAGCAGTGAGGACAACCCCCGCACAGATACGCAGTATTTT. Protein: CASSEDNPRTDTQYF.

This chain connects TRBV24-1 to TRBJ2-7; D is possibly TRBD1 (7 bases). With 4 bases removed from V and 5 bases from J, the gap between germline ends came to 14 bases. Germline V gene data show CDR1 as KGHDR and CDR2 as SFDVKD. The CDR3 covers 14 residues. The chain's CDR3 is CATSEGQEGHEQYF. In nucleotides, the CDR3 is TGTGCCACCAGTGAAGGACAGGAGGGGCACGAGCAGTACTTC.

This chain connects TRBV5-1 to TRBJ2-3; D ambiguous. This CDR3 is built from 15 residues. Germline V gives CDR1 SGHRS, CDR2 YFSETQ. V shed 1 base and J shed 1 base, with 10 bases lying between them. The CDR3 reads CASSLYGQGTDTQYF. In nucleotides, the CDR3 is TGCGCCAGCAGCTTGTATGGGCAGGGCACAGATACGCAGTATTTT.

This chain uses TRBV6-4 with TRBJ2-7, with 10 bases aligning to TRBD2. Germline V CDR1 and CDR2: MRHNA, SNTAGT. The CDR3 loop spans 16 amino acids. The ends lost 0 bases at V and 4 bases at J; junction bases unmatched: 6. In nucleotides, the CDR3 is TGTGCCAGCAGTGACTCGGGGACTAGCGAGGATTACGAGCAGTACTTC. It codes for CASSDSGTSEDYEQYF.

CDR3 sequence: CASSIVPLLSGSEQFF. CDR3 nucleotides: TGTGCCAGTAGTATAGTTCCCCTCCTTAGCGGGAGTGAGCAGTTCTTC. The V and J genes are TRBV19 and TRBJ2-1; 9 bases fit TRBD2. V dropped 1 base and J dropped 9; count of bases not matched to a gene: 10. Per germline, CDR1 LNHDA and CDR2 SQIVND (reference sequence). CDR3 length equals 16 residues.

CDR3 in DNA: TGTGCCAGCTCACTAAACAGGGATGGCTACACCTTC. It codes for CASSLNRDGYTF. The V call is TRBV18, the J call TRBJ1-2, with TRBD1 as a possible D gene (6 bases). V dropped 4 bases and J dropped 6 bases, with 9 bases sitting between them. CDR1 KGHSH and CDR2 LQKENI come from the germline V gene. This CDR3 region has 12 residues.